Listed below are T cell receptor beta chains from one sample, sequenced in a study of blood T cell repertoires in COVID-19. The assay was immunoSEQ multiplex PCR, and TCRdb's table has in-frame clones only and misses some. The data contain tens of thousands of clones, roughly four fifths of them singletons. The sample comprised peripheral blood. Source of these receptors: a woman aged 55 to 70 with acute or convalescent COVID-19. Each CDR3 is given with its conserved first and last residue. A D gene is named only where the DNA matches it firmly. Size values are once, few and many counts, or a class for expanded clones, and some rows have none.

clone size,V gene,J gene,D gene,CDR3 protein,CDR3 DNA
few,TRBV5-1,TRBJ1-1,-,CASSLNAGESEAFF,TGCGCCAGCAGCTTGAACGCCGGAGAATCTGAAGCTTTCTTT
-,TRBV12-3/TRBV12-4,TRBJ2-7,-,CASSRNGNEQYF,TGTGCCAGCAGCAGGAACGGGAACGAGCAGTACTTC
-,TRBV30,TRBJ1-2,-,CAWSVSGVGYTF,TGTGCCTGGAGTGTCTCAGGGGTCGGCTACACCTTC
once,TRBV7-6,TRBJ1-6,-,CASSLGSGNSPLHF,TGTGCCAGCAGCTTAGGTAGCGGAAATTCACCCCTCCACTTT
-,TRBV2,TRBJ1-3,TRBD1,CASSDVRTGSGNTIYF,TGTGCCAGCAGTGATGTCAGGACAGGGTCTGGAAACACCATATATTTT
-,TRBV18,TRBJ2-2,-,CASSPGPGELFF,TGTGCCAGCTCACCAGGGCCCGGGGAGCTGTTTTTT
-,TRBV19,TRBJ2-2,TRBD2,CATQRASGSTGELFF,TGTGCCACCCAAAGGGCTAGCGGGAGCACCGGGGAGCTGTTTTTT
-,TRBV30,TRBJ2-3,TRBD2,CAWIGLAGTAQYF,TGTGCCTGGATCGGACTAGCGGGGACTGCGCAGTATTTT
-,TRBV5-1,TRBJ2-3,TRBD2,CASSLARLAGGPRDTQYF,TGCGCCAGCAGCTTGGCCCGACTAGCGGGAGGGCCTCGCGATACGCAGTATTTT
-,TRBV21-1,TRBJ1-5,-,CASSKNEPLPGQASNQPQHF,TGTGCCAGCAGCAAAAACGAACCACTACCAGGACAGGCTAGCAATCAGCCCCAGCATTTT
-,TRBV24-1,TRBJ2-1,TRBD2,CATSGPSGSPSSYNEQFF,TGTGCCACCAGTGGGCCTAGCGGGAGCCCGAGCTCCTACAATGAGCAGTTCTTC
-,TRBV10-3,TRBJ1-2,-,CAIRALSGLGYTF,TGTGCCATCCGGGCGTTGTCAGGGCTTGGCTACACCTTC
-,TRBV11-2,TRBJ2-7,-,CASSYTDSYEQYF,TGTGCCAGCAGTTATACGGACAGCTACGAGCAGTACTTC
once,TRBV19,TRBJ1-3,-,CASSIGGKNTIYF,TGCGCCAGTAGTATCGGCGGGAAAAACACCATATATTTT
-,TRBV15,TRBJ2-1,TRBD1,CATSRDTLDRGDNEQFF,TGTGCCACCAGCAGAGATACGTTGGACAGGGGAGACAATGAGCAGTTCTTC
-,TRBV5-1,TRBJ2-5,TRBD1,CASGGQPQETQYF,TGCGCCAGCGGGGGACAGCCTCAAGAGACCCAGTACTTC
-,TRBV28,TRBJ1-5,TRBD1,CASRIRDRHNQPQHF,TGTGCCAGCAGGATCCGGGACAGGCACAATCAGCCCCAGCATTTT
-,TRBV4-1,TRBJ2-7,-,CASSQAEGPFRYEQYF,TGCGCCAGCAGCCAAGCCGAGGGTCCCTTCCGCTACGAGCAGTACTTC
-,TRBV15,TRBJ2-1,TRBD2,CATSRVIAGGHEQFF,TGTGCCACCAGCAGAGTCATCGCGGGGGGGCATGAGCAGTTCTTC
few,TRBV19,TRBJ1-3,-,CASKINSGNTIYF,TGTGCCAGTAAAATTAACTCTGGAAACACCATATATTTT
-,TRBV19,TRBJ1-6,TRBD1,CASSLRDRGDSPLHF,TGTGCCAGTAGTCTCCGGGACAGGGGAGATTCACCCCTCCACTTT
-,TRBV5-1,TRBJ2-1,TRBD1,CASAPGQGRSEQFF,TGCGCCAGCGCACCGGGACAGGGTAGGAGTGAGCAGTTCTTC
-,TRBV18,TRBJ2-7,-,CASSPGAGLSGAGQYF,TGTGCCAGCTCACCGGGGGCGGGCCTCAGTGGGGCCGGGCAGTACTTC
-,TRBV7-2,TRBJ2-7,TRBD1,CASSITGTGSYEQYF,TGTGCCAGCAGCATCACCGGGACAGGCTCCTACGAGCAGTACTTC
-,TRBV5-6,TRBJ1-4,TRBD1,CASSLGQGANEKLFF,TGTGCCAGCAGCTTGGGACAGGGGGCTAATGAAAAACTGTTTTTT
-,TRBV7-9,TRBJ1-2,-,CASSKTGGEYGYTF,TGTGCCAGCAGCAAAACCGGGGGAGAATATGGCTACACCTTC
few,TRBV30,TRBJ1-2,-,CAWKWLRTNYGYTF,TGTGCCTGGAAATGGCTTCGAACTAACTATGGCTACACCTTC
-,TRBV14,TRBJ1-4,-,CASSQASRGGGEKLFF,TGTGCCAGCAGCCAAGCATCGAGGGGGGGAGGTGAAAAACTGTTTTTT
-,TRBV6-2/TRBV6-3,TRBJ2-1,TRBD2,CASSHSTSGSSYNEQFF,TGTGCCAGCAGTCACTCGACTAGCGGGAGCTCCTACAATGAGCAGTTCTTC
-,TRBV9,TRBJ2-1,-,CASSVAGSLSYNEQFF,TGTGCCAGCAGCGTAGCGGGAAGTCTTTCCTACAATGAGCAGTTCTTC
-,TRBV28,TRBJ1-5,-,CASSRNQGVPSAPQHF,TGTGCCAGCAGCCGCAATCAGGGCGTCCCTAGTGCGCCCCAGCATTTT
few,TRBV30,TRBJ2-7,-,CAWAGWNYPEQYF,TGTGCCTGGGCGGGCTGGAATTATCCCGAGCAGTACTTC
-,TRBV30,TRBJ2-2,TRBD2,CAWSVLGAGAGELFF,TGTGCCTGGAGTGTACTCGGGGCGGGGGCCGGGGAGCTGTTTTTT
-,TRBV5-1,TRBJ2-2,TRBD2,CASSLGSLAGASGELFF,TGCGCCAGCAGCTTGGGTTCCCTAGCGGGAGCCTCCGGGGAGCTGTTTTTT
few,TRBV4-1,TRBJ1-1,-,CASRHLFGRGETEAFF,TGCGCCAGCAGACACCTCTTCGGGAGGGGCGAGACTGAAGCTTTCTTT
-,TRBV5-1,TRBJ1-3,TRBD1,CASSPGQGTFAGNTIYF,TGCGCCAGCAGCCCGGGACAGGGAACATTTGCTGGAAACACCATATATTTT
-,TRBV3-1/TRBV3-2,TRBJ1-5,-,CASSQGRYSNQPQHF,TGTGCCAGCAGCCAAGGCCGCTATAGCAATCAGCCCCAGCATTTT
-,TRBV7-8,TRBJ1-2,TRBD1,CASSLRGWTGGRGYTF,TGTGCCAGCAGCTTAAGAGGCTGGACAGGGGGTCGTGGCTACACCTTC
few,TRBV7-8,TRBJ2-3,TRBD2,CASSYRTALAGGTDTQYF,TGTGCCAGCAGCTATCGTACGGCACTAGCGGGGGGAACAGATACGCAGTATTTT
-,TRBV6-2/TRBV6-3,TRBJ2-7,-,CASSYGAGRPYEQYF,TGTGCCAGCAGTTACGGGGCAGGCAGACCCTACGAGCAGTACTTC
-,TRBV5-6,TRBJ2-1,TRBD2,CASSLPGRASDNEQFF,TGTGCCAGCAGCTTACCAGGGAGGGCCTCTGACAATGAGCAGTTCTTC
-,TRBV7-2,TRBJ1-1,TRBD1,CASSLTQTGVTEAFF,TGTGCCAGCAGCTTAACACAGACAGGGGTCACTGAAGCTTTCTTT
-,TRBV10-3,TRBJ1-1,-,CAISERRGNTEAFF,TGTGCCATCAGTGAGCGTAGGGGCAACACTGAAGCTTTCTTT
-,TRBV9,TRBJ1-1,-,CASSVATGNTEAFF,TGTGCCAGCAGCGTAGCTACTGGGAACACTGAAGCTTTCTTT
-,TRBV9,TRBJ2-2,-,CASSVGASLNTGELFF,TGTGCCAGCAGCGTAGGGGCTAGCCTGAACACCGGGGAGCTGTTTTTT
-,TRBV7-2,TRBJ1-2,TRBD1,CASSSGTVGSNTF,TGTGCCAGCAGCTCTGGGACAGTTGGATCCAACACCTTC
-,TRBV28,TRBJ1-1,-,CASSLQAPLDAFF,TGTGCCAGCAGTTTGCAAGCTCCCCTAGACGCTTTCTTT
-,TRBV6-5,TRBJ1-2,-,CASRSTSQGGYTF,TGTGCCAGCAGGTCCACAAGTCAGGGTGGCTACACCTTC
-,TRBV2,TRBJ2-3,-,CASSNMRRGDTQYF,TGTGCCAGCAGCAATATGCGAAGGGGAGATACGCAGTATTTT
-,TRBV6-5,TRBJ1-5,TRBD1,CASSQQGAQPQHF,TGTGCCAGCAGCCAACAGGGGGCTCAGCCCCAGCATTTT
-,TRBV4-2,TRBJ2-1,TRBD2,CASSQLPAGVRNEQFF,TGTGCCAGCAGCCAACTTCCGGCGGGGGTACGCAATGAGCAGTTCTTC
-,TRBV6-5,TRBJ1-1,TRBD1,CASSHGQGIDTEAFF,TGTGCCAGCAGTCACGGACAGGGGATTGACACTGAAGCTTTCTTT
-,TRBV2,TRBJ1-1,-,CASSRQSYTEAFF,TGTGCCAGCAGCCGACAATCTTACACTGAAGCTTTCTTT